The sequence of this T cell receptor beta chain was determined in a study of T cells in Graves' hyperthyroidism and ophthalmopathy. Study at large: At initial diagnosis, before any treatment had begun, peripheral blood was obtained.

V shed 2 bases and J shed 0 bases, with 11 bases lying between them. The germline gives CDR1 DFQATT, CDR2 SNEGSKA (reference sequence). The length of the CDR3 is 15 residues. RNA transcripts served as the template for amplifying TCR beta CDR3 regions. The TCR CDR3 first-round RT-PCR relied on the HTBI primer set. TCRdb re-called the multiplex PCR reads through MiXCR, storing one row per CDR3 protein. The profile shows approximately 420,000 distinct CDR3 sequences, about 13% of them singletons. This clonotype was obtained from a woman aged 18-29 years with Graves' hyperthyroidism. The chain employs TRBV20-1 and TRBJ2-1, with D possibly being TRBD1 (6 bases). Sequenced material: blood. The CDR3 is CSARNRVTSYNEQFF. The CDR3 nucleotides read TGCAGTGCTAGAAACAGGGTGACCTCCTACAATGAGCAGTTCTTC.